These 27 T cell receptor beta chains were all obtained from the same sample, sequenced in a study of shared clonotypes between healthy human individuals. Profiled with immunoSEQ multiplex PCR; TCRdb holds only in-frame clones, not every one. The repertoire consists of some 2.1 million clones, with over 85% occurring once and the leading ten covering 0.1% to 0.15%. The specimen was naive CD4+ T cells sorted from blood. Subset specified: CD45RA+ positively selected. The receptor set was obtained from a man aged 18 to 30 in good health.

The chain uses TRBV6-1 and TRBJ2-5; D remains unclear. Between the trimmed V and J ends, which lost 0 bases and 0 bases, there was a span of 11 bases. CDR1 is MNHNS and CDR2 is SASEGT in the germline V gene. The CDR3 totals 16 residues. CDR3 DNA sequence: TGTGCCAGCAGTGAAGCTATCATGGGGTACCAAGAGACCCAGTACTTC. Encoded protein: CASSEAIMGYQETQYF.

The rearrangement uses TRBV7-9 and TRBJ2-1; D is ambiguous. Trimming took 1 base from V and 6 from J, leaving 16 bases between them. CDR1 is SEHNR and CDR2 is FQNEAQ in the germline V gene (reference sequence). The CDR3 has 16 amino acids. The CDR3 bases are TGTGCCAGCAGCTTAGGGTTAGGGCAGGTGGGCAATGAGCAGTTCTTC. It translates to CASSLGLGQVGNEQFF.

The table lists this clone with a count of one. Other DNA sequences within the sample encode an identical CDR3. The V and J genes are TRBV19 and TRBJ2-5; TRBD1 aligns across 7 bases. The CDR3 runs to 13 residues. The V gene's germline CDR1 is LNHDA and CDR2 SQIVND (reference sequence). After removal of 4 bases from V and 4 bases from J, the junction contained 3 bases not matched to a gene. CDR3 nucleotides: TGTGCCAGTAGTAAAAACAGGGGAGAGACCCAGTACTTC. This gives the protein CASSKNRGETQYF.

The DNA for the CDR3 is TGTGCCAGCAGCTTAGTCGGAACCCTCTCCTACGAGCAGTACTTC. Translating it yields CASSLVGTLSYEQYF. The chain recombines TRBV11-2 with TRBJ2-7; no reliable D call. Germline V lookup: CDR1 SGHAT, CDR2 FQNNGV. There are 15 residues in the CDR3. Deletions cut 1 base from V and 0 bases from J, with 10 bases between.

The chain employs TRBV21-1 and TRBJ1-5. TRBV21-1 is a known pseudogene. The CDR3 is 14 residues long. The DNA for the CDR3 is TGTGCCAGCAGCCCGTCAACGGGCCGCCAGCCCCAGCATTTT. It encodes CASSPSTGRQPQHF.

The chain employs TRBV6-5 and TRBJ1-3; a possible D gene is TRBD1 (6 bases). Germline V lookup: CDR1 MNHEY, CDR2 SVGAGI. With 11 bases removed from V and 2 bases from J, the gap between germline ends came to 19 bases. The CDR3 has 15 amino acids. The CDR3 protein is CAVREMGGTGNTIYF. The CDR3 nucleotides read TGTGCCGTCCGAGAGATGGGGGGCACTGGAAACACCATATATTTT.

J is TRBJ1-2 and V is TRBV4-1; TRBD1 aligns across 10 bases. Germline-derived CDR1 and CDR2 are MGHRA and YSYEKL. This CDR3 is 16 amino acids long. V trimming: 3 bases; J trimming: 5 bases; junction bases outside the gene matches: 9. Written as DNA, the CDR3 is TGCGCCAGCAGCCATCCGACAGGGGGCAGGAGGTATGGCTACACCTTC. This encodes CASSHPTGGRRYGYTF.

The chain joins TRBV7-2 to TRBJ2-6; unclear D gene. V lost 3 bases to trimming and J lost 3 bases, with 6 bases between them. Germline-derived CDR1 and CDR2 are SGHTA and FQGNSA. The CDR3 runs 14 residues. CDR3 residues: CASSLRGGANVLTF. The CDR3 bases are TGTGCCAGCAGCTTGCGCGGTGGGGCCAACGTCCTGACTTTC.

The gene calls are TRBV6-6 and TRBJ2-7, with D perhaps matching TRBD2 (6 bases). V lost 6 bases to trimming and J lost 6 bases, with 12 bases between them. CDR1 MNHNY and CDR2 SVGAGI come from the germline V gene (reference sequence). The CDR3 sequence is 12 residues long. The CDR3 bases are TGTGCCAGCAGCCGCGGGGTGCCCGAGCAGTACTTC. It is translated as CASSRGVPEQYF.

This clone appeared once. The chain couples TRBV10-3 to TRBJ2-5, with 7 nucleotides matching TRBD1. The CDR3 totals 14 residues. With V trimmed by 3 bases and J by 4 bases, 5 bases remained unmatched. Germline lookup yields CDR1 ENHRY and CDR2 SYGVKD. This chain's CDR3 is CAISDLQGIETQYF. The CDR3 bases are TGTGCCATCAGTGACCTACAGGGGATAGAGACCCAGTACTTC.

In DNA form, the CDR3 reads TGTGCCAGCAGACTAGAATTCGGGCTTCTGAACACTGAAGCTTTCTTT. Amino acid sequence: CASRLEFGLLNTEAFF. The chain employs TRBV27 and TRBJ1-1; D ambiguous. Trimming took off 6 bases at V and 0 bases at J, with 17 bases between the two ends. The CDR3 runs 16 residues. CDR1 and CDR2 (germline): MNHEY, SMNVEV (reference sequence).

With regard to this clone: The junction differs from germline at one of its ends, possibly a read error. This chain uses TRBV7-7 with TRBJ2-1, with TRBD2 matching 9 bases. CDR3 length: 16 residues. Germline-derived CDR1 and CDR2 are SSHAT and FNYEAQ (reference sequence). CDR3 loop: CASSPSSGGQNNEQFF. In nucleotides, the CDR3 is TGTGCTAGCAGCCCCAGTAGCGGGGGCCAGAACAATGAGCAGTTCTTC.

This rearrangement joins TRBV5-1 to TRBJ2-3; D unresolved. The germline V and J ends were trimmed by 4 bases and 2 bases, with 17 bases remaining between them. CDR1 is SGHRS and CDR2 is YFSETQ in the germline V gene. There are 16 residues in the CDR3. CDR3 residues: CASSQTALKSTDTQYF. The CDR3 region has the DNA TGCGCCAGCAGCCAGACTGCACTCAAATCCACAGATACGCAGTATTTT.

The CDR3 sequence: CASSESGSRIGTEAFF. CDR3 nucleotide sequence: TGTGCCAGCAGTGAATCGGGTAGCAGAATAGGGACTGAAGCTTTCTTT. The rearrangement links TRBV2 to TRBJ1-1; D is undetermined. Trimming pared 2 bases from V and 5 bases from J, leaving 18 bases between. The length of the CDR3 is 16 residues. From germline, CDR1 is SNHLY and CDR2 FYNNEI.

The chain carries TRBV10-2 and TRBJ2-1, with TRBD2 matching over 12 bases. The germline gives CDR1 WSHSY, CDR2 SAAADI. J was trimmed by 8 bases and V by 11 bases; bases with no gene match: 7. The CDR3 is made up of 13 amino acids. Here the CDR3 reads CALRLAGDHEQFF. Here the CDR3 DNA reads TGCGCCCTCCGACTAGCGGGAGACCATGAGCAGTTCTTC.

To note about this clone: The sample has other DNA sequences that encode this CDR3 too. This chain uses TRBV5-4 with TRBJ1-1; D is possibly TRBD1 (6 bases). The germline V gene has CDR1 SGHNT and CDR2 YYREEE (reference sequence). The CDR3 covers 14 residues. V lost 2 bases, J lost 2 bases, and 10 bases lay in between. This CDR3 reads CASSLGGLNTEAFF. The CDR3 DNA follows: TGTGCCAGCAGCTTAGGGGGACTCAACACTGAAGCTTTCTTT.

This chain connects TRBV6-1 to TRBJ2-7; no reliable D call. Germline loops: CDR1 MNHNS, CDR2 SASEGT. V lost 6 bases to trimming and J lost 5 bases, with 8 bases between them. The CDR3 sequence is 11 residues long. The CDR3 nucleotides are TGTGCCAGCAGCGGTTTCCACGAGCAGTACTTC. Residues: CASSGFHEQYF.

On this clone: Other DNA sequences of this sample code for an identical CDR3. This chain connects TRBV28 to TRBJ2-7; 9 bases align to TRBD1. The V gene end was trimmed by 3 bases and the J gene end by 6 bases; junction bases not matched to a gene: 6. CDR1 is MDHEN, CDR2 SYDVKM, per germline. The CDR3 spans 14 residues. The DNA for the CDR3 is TGTGCCAGCAGTTTGACAGGGGGTTTACGCGAGCAGTACTTC. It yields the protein CASSLTGGLREQYF.

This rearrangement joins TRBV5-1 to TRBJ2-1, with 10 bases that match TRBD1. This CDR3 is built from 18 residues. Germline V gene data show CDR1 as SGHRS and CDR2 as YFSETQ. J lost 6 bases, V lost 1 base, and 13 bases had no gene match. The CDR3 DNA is TGCGCCAGCAGCTTGATAACGACCGGGACAGGGGTAGGCAATGAGCAGTTCTTC. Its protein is CASSLITTGTGVGNEQFF.

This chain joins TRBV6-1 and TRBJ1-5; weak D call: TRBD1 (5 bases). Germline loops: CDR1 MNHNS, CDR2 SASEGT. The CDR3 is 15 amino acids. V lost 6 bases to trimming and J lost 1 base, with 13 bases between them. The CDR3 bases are TGTGCCAGCAGCTCCGGGACCCTAAGCAATCAGCCCCAGCATTTT. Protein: CASSSGTLSNQPQHF.

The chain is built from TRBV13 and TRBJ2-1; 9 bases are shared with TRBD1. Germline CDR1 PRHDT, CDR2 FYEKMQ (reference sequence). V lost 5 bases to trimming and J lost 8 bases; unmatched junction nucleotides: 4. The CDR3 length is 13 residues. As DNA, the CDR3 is TGTGCCAGCAGCAGGGACAGGGCCTATGAGCAGTTCTTC. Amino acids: CASSRDRAYEQFF.

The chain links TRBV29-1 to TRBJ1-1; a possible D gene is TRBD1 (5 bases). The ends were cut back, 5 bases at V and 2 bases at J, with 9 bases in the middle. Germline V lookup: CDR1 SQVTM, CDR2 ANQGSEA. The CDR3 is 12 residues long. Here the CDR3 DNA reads TGCAGCGTTTGGGGCTATAACACTGAAGCTTTCTTT. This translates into CSVWGYNTEAFF.

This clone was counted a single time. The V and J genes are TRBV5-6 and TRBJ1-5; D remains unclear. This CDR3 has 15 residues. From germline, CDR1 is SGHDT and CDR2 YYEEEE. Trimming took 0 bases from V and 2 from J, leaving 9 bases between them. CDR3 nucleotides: TGTGCCAGCAGCTTGGGAATCTCTGGCAATCAGCCCCAGCATTTT. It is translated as CASSLGISGNQPQHF.

In DNA, the CDR3 is TGTGCCAGCAGCTTAGGAACAGGAAGGGGGTACACAGATACGCAGTATTTT. This translates into CASSLGTGRGYTDTQYF. The V gene is TRBV7-2, the J gene TRBJ2-3, with D maybe TRBD1 (6 bases). The germline V gene has CDR1 SGHTA and CDR2 FQGNSA. This CDR3 is built from 17 residues. V dropped 1 base and J dropped 2 bases, with 16 bases sitting between them.

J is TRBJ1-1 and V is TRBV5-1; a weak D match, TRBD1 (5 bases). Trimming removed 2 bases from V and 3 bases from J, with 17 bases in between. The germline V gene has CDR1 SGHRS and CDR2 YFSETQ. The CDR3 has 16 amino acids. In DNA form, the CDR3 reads TGCGCCAGCAGCTTCGTGTATGGGGGAGGGTACACTGAAGCTTTCTTT. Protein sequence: CASSFVYGGGYTEAFF.

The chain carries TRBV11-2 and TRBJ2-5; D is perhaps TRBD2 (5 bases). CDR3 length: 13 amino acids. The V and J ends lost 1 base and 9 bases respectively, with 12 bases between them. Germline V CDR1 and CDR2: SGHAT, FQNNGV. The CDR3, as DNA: TGTGCCAGCAGCTTAGGACTAATGGAGGCCCAGTACTTC. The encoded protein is CASSLGLMEAQYF.

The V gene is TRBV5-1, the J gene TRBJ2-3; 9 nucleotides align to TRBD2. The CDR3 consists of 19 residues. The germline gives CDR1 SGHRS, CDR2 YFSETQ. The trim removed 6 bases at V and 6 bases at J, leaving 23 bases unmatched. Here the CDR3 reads CASKSAFYLSGGPVDTQYF. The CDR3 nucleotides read TGCGCCAGCAAATCGGCCTTCTACCTTAGCGGGGGCCCCGTGGATACGCAGTATTTT.